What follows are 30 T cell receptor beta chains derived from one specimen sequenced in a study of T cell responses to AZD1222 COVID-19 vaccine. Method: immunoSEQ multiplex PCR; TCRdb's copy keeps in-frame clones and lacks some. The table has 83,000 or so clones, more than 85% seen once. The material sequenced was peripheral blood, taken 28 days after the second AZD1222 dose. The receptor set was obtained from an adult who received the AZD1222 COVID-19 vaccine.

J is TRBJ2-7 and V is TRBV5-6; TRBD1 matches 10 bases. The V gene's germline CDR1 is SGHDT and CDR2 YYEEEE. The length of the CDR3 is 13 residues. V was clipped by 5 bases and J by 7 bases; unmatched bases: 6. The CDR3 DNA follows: TGTGCCAGCAGTTTTGACAGGGGGCTTGAGCAGTACTTC. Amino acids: CASSFDRGLEQYF.

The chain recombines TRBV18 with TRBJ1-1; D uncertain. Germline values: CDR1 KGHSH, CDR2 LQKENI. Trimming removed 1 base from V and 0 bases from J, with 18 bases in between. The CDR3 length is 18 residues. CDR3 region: CASSPQRSGRYMNTEAFF. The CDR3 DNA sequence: TGTGCCAGCTCACCACAGCGATCCGGCAGGTATATGAACACTGAAGCTTTCTTT.

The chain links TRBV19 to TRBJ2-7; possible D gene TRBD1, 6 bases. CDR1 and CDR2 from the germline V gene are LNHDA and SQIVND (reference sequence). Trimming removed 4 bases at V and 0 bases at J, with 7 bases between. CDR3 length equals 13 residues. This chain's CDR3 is CASSKTGSYEQYF. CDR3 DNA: TGTGCCAGTAGTAAGACAGGCTCCTACGAGCAGTACTTC.

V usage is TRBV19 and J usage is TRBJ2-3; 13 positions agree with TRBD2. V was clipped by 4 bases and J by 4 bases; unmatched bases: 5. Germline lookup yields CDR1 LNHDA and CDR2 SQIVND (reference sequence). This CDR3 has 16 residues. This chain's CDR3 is CASSTWTSGRADTQYF. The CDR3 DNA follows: TGTGCCAGTAGTACCTGGACTAGCGGGAGAGCAGATACGCAGTATTTT.

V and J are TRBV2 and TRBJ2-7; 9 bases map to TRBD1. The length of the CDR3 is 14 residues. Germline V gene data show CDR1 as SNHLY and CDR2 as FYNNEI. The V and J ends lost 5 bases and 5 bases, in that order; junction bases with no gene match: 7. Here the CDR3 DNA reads TGTGCCAGCAGTCTCCGGACAGGGGCCCACGAGCAGTACTTC. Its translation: CASSLRTGAHEQYF.

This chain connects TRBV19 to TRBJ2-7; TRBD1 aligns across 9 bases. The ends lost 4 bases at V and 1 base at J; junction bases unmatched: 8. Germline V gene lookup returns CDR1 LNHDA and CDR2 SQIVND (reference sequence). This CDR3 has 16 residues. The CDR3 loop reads CASSNEGTGNSYEQYF. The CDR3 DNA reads TGTGCCAGTAGTAATGAGGGGACAGGGAATTCCTACGAGCAGTACTTC. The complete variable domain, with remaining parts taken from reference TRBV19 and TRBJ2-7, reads DGGITQSPKYLFRKEGQNVTLSCEQNLNHDAMYWYRQDPGQGLRLIYYSQIVNDFQKGDIAEGYSVSREKKESFPLTVTSAQKNPTAFYLCASSNEGTGNSYEQYFGPGTRLTVT.

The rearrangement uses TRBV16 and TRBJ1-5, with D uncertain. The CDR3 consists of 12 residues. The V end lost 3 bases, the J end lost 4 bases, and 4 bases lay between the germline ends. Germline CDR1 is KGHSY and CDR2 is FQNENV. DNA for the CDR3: TGTGCCAGCAGCCAGTCAAATCAGCCCCAGCATTTT. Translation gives CASSQSNQPQHF.

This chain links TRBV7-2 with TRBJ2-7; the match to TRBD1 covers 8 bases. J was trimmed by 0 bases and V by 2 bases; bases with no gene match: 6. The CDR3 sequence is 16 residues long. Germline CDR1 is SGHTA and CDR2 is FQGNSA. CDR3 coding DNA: TGTGCCAGCAGCTTACGTTTAGGGACAGGCTCCTACGAGCAGTACTTC. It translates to CASSLRLGTGSYEQYF.

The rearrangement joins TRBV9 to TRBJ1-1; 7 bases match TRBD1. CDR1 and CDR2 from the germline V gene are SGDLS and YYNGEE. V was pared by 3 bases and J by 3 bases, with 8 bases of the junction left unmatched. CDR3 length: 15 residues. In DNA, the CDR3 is TGTGCCAGCAGCGGAGACAGGGTTGGTTACACTGAAGCTTTCTTT. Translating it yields CASSGDRVGYTEAFF.

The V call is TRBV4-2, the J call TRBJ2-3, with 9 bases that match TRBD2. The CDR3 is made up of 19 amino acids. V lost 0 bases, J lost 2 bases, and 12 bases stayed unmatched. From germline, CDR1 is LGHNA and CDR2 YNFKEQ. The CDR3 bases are TGTGCCAGCAGCCAAGATGGGCTTCGACTAGCGGATTACACAGATACGCAGTATTTT. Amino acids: CASSQDGLRLADYTDTQYF.

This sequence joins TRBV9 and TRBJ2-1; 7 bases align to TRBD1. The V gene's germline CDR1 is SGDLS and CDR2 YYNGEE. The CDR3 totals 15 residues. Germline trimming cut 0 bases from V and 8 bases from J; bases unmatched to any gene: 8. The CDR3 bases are TGTGCCAGCAGCGTAGAGGGCAGGGGGAACTATGAGCAGTTCTTC. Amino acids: CASSVEGRGNYEQFF.

CDR3 nucleotide sequence: TGTGCCACCAGTGAGGGGGACGGGCCTAGCACAGATACGCAGTATTTT. Amino acids: CATSEGDGPSTDTQYF. The rearrangement links TRBV24-1 to TRBJ2-3; possibly TRBD1 or TRBD2 for D (5 bases each). Germline V gives CDR1 KGHDR, CDR2 SFDVKD. V was cut by 4 bases and J by 0 bases, with 13 bases left in between. CDR3 length equals 16 residues.

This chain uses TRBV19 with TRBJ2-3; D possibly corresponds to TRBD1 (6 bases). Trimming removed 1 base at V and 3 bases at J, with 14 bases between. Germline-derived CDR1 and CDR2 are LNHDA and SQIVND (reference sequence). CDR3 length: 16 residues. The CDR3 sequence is CASSIGGQGRTDTQYF. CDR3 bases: TGTGCCAGTAGTATAGGTGGGCAGGGGCGGACAGATACGCAGTATTTT. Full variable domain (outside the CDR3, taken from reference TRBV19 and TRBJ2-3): DGGITQSPKYLFRKEGQNVTLSCEQNLNHDAMYWYRQDPGQGLRLIYYSQIVNDFQKGDIAEGYSVSREKKESFPLTVTSAQKNPTAFYLCASSIGGQGRTDTQYFGPGTRLTVL.

As DNA, the CDR3 is TGTGCCAGCAGTGATATGGGGGAGGCGGCTGAAGCTTTCTTT. It is translated as CASSDMGEAAEAFF. V is TRBV25-1 and J is TRBJ1-1, with D possibly matching TRBD1 (5 bases). V was pared by 3 bases and J by 6 bases, with 14 bases between. Germline CDR1 is MGHDK and CDR2 is SYGVNS. This CDR3 has 14 residues.

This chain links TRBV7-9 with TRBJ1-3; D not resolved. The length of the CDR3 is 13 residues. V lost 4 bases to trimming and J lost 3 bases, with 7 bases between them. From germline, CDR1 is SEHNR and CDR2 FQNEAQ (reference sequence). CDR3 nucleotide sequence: TGTGCCAGCAGCTCGGGCCGTGGAAACACCATATATTTT. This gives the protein CASSSGRGNTIYF.

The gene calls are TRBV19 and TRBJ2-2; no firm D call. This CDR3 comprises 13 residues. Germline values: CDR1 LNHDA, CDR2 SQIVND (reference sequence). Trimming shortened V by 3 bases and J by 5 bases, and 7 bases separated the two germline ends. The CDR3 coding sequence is TGTGCCAGTAGTATCACCGTGACCGGGGAGCTGTTTTTT. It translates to CASSITVTGELFF.

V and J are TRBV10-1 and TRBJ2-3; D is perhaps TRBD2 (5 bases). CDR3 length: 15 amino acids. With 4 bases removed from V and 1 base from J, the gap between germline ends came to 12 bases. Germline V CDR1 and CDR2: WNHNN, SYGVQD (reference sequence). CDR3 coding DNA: TGCGCCAGCAGTGCTATACTAGGTGGCACAGATACGCAGTATTTT. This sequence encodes CASSAILGGTDTQYF.

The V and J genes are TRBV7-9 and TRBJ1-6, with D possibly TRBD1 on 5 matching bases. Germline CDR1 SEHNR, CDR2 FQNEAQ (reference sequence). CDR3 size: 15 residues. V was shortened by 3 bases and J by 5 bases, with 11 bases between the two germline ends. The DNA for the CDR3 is TGTGCCAGCAGCTTGGCGACGGGGGATAATTCACCCCTCCACTTT. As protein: CASSLATGDNSPLHF.

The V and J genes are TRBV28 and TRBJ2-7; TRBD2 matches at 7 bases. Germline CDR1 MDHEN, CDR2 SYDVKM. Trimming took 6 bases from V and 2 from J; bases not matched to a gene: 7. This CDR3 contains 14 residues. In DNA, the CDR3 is TGTGCCAGCAGGGAAGCGGGACGCCCCTACGAGCAGTACTTC. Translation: CASREAGRPYEQYF.

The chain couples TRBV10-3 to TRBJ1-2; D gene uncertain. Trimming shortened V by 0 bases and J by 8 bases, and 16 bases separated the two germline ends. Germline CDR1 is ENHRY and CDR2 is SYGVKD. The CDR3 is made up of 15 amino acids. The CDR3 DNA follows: TGTGCCATCAGTGAGTCCGTAGGGCAGGTTAACGGCTACACCTTC. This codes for CAISESVGQVNGYTF.

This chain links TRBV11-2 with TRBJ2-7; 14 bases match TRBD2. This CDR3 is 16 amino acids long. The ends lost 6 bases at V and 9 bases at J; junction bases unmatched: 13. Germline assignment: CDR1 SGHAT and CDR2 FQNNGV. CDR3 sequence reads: CASSPPVGTSGSWQYF. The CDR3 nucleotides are TGTGCCAGCAGTCCCCCGGTTGGGACTAGCGGGAGCTGGCAGTACTTC.

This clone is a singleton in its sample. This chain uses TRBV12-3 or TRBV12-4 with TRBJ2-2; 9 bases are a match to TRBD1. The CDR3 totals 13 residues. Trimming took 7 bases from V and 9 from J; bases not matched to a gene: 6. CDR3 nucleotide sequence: TGTGCCAGCATCGACAGGGGGGATTGGGAGCTGTTTTTT. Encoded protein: CASIDRGDWELFF.

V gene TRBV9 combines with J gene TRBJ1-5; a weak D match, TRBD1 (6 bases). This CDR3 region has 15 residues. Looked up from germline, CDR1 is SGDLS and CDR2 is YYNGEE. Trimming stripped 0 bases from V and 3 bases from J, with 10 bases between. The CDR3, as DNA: TGTGCCAGCAGCGTAGCAGGGGCCCCCAATCAGCCCCAGCATTTT. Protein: CASSVAGAPNQPQHF.

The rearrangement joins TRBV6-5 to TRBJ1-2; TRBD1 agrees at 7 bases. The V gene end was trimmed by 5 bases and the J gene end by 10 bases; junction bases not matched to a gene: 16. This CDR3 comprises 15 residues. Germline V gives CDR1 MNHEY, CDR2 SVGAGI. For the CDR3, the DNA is TGTGCCAGCAGTACATTACCTGACAGGGCCCTTGACTACACCTTC. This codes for CASSTLPDRALDYTF.

This CDR3 is CSVADRVVTF. Written as DNA, the CDR3 is TGCAGCGTTGCTGACAGGGTGGTCACCTTC. V usage is TRBV29-1 and J usage is TRBJ1-2; 7 bases fit TRBD1. CDR1 is SQVTM and CDR2 is ANQGSEA in the germline V gene. The CDR3 sequence is 10 residues long. J lost 13 bases, V lost 4 bases, and 6 bases had no gene match.

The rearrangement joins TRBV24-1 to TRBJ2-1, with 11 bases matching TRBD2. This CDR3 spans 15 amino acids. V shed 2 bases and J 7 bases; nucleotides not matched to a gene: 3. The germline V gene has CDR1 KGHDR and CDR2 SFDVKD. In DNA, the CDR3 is TGTGCCACCAGTGATTCCGGGACTAGCGGTAATGAGCAGTTCTTC. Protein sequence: CATSDSGTSGNEQFF.

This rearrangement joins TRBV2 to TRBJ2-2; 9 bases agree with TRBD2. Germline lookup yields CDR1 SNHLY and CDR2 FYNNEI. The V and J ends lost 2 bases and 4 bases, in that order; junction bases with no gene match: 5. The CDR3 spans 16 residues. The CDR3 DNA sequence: TGTGCCAGCAGTGAATCTAGCGGGGCGACCACCGGGGAGCTGTTTTTT. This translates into CASSESSGATTGELFF.

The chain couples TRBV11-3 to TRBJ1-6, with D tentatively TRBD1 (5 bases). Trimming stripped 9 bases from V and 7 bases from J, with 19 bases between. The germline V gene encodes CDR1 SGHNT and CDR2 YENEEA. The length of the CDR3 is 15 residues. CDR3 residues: CARGFEQDQNSPLHF. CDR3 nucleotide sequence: TGTGCCAGGGGATTTGAACAGGATCAGAATTCACCCCTCCACTTT.

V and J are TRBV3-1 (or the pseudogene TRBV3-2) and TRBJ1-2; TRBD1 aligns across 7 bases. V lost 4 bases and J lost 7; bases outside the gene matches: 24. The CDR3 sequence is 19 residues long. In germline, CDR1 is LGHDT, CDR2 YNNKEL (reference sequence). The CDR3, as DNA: TGTGCCAGCAGCCCAAACTTCCGACAGGGACTACGAATGGTCGTTGGCTACACCTTC. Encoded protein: CASSPNFRQGLRMVVGYTF.

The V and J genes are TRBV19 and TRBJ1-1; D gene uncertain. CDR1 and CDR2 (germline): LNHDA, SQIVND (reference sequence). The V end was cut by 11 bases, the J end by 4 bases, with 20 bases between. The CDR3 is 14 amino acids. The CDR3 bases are TGTGCCGTAGATGACTACTTAGGAGGCACTGAAGCTTTCTTT. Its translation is CAVDDYLGGTEAFF.